A selection of T cell receptor beta chains follows, all from one sample in a study of OX40 agonist ivuxolimab in advanced cancers. TCRdb's copy holds only in-frame clones and misses some; the assay was immunoSEQ multiplex PCR. The data hold more than 65,000 clones, with approximately 81% observed a single time. The sample here was CD4+ or CD8+ T cells sorted from blood, taken in a trial of the OX40 agonist ivuxolimab. These receptors all come from an adult with an advanced solid tumor such as melanoma, head and neck, liver or kidney cancer. Each CDR3 is given with its conserved first and last residue. A D gene is named only where the DNA matches it firmly. Only some rows state a clone size, as once, few, many or a class for expanded clones.

size | J | D | V | CDR3 | DNA
few | TRBJ1-5 | - | TRBV5-1 | CASSSGAPNQPQHF | TGCGCCAGCAGTTCCGGGGCCCCTAATCAGCCCCAGCATTTT
- | TRBJ1-1 | TRBD1 | TRBV19 | CASSRIQTGTFEAFF | TGTGCCAGTAGTAGGATTCAGACAGGGACTTTTGAAGCTTTCTTT
- | TRBJ2-5 | TRBD2 | TRBV5-1 | CASSRTTRGAQETQYF | TGCGCCAGCAGCCGCACGACGCGGGGGGCCCAAGAGACCCAGTACTTC
- | TRBJ1-5 | TRBD1 | TRBV12-5 | CASGPGTGLNQPQHF | TGTGCTAGTGGACCCGGGACAGGGCTAAATCAGCCCCAGCATTTT
- | TRBJ2-2 | - | TRBV6-5 | CASRTGNTGELFF | TGTGCCAGCAGAACAGGGAACACCGGGGAGCTGTTTTTT
- | TRBJ2-3 | - | TRBV5-1 | CASSSGFGTDTQYF | TGCGCCAGCAGTTCAGGGTTTGGCACAGATACGCAGTATTTT
- | TRBJ2-1 | - | TRBV6-5 | CASSPPLRREQFF | TGTGCCAGCAGTCCCCCTCTCCGACGTGAGCAGTTCTTC
- | TRBJ1-4 | - | TRBV19 | CASGRGARLLF | TGTGCCAGTGGAAGGGGAGCAAGACTGCTTTTT
- | TRBJ2-1 | TRBD1 | TRBV7-3 | CASSLDRGPYNEQFF | TGTGCCAGCAGCTTGGACAGGGGGCCCTACAATGAGCAGTTCTTC
- | TRBJ1-6 | - | TRBV7-2 | CASSPPRGPLHF | TGTGCCAGCAGCCCACCCAGGGGACCCCTCCACTTT
- | TRBJ1-4 | - | TRBV28 | CASSFASTGYEKLFF | TGTGCCAGCAGTTTCGCGTCGACAGGATACGAAAAACTGTTTTTT
- | TRBJ2-2 | - | TRBV2 | CASSEGETPAGELFF | TGTGCCAGCAGTGAAGGAGAGACTCCGGCCGGGGAGCTGTTTTTT
- | TRBJ2-3 | TRBD1 | TRBV15 | CATSPGQVASDTQYF | TGTGCCACCAGCCCGGGACAGGTGGCGTCAGATACGCAGTATTTT
- | TRBJ1-3 | - | TRBV5-6 | CASSSRGAGNTIYF | TGTGCCAGCAGCAGCAGGGGAGCTGGAAACACCATATATTTT
- | TRBJ1-5 | TRBD1 | TRBV27 | CASSPGTGGDQPQHF | TGTGCCAGCAGTCCCGGGACAGGGGGCGACCAGCCCCAGCATTTT
- | TRBJ2-7 | TRBD2 | TRBV7-3 | CASSHPPQTSGRKPVGQYF | TGTGCCAGCAGCCATCCCCCCCAGACTAGCGGGAGAAAGCCCGTAGGGCAGTACTTC
- | TRBJ2-3 | - | TRBV7-5 | CARSPRFRTSNAGTQYF | TGTGCCAGAAGCCCACGTTTTCGGACTAGCAATGCGGGTACGCAGTATTTT
- | TRBJ1-1 | - | TRBV5-1 | CASSPTPNTEAFF | TGCGCCAGCAGCCCTACACCGAACACTGAAGCTTTCTTT
- | TRBJ2-1 | TRBD2 | TRBV7-3 | CASSLTGTSGSINEQFF | TGTGCCAGCAGCTTAACGGGGACTAGCGGGAGCATCAATGAGCAGTTCTTC